This TCR beta chain came from a study of cytomegalovirus exposure and HLA in healthy donors. This clone was picked up a small number of times. Its antigen is as yet unknown. Study-wide points: Per published reports, the classifier diagnosed cytomegalovirus status with high specificity and sensitivity.

The CDR3 contains 14 residues. Germline V CDR1 and CDR2: SGHTA, FQGNSA. The trim removed 0 bases at V and 8 bases at J, leaving 6 bases unmatched. The PCR contained 60 Vbeta and 13 Jbeta primers. This table comes from immunoSEQ multiplex PCR, and its TCRdb copy is limited to in-frame clones, with some not included. The table has over 150,000 clones, more than 60% seen once. The TCR originated in a male donor in good health and CMV-seronegative. The sequencing sample was made of PBMCs. V and J are TRBV7-2 and TRBJ1-2; 7 nucleotides agree with TRBD1. This CDR3 reads CASSLAGGAGGYTF. The DNA for the CDR3 is TGTGCCAGCAGCTTAGCAGGGGGCGCAGGGGGCTACACCTTC.